Below are 12 T cell receptor beta chains sequenced from a single sample in a study of blood T cell repertoires in COVID-19. Profiling relied on immunoSEQ multiplex PCR, and the TCRdb table lists in-frame clones only, not all of them. The table lists over 35,000 clones, 69% of them singletons, with approximately 6.2% in the top ten. The material sequenced was peripheral blood. Receptor source: an elderly man with acute or convalescent COVID-19.

This clone was seen a handful of times. CDR3 region: CATSPPGQGISPLHF. CDR3 bases: TGTGCCACCAGCCCACCGGGACAGGGGATTTCACCCCTCCACTTT. The chain is built from TRBV24-1 and TRBJ1-6, with 10 nucleotides matching TRBD1. CDR3 size: 15 residues. Per germline, CDR1 KGHDR and CDR2 SFDVKD. Trimming cost V 7 bases and J 9 bases; bases outside gene matches: 8.

The gene calls are TRBV29-1 and TRBJ1-3; no reliable D call. V lost 4 bases and J lost 1, with 5 bases in between. CDR1 is SQVTM, CDR2 ANQGSEA, per germline. The CDR3 is made up of 12 amino acids. This CDR3 is CSVAVSGNTIYF. CDR3 DNA sequence: TGCAGCGTTGCGGTTTCTGGAAACACCATATATTTT.

The chain carries TRBV11-2 and TRBJ2-7, with a possible D match to TRBD2 (6 bases). CDR1 and CDR2 from the germline V gene are SGHAT and FQNNGV. CDR3 size: 15 residues. The ends were cut back, 1 base at V and 4 bases at J, with 14 bases in the middle. The CDR3 nucleotides are TGTGCCAGCAGCTTAGGAGGCGGGGTTAATTACGAGCAGTACTTC. Translated, it gives CASSLGGGVNYEQYF.

This clone was counted once. This chain links TRBV6-5 with TRBJ1-4, with D possibly matching TRBD1 (5 bases). Germline-derived CDR1 and CDR2 are MNHEY and SVGAGI. This CDR3 comprises 14 residues. The V end was cut by 5 bases, the J end by 7 bases, with 14 bases between. CDR3 nucleotides: TGTGCCAGCAGTCAGGACAACAGAGGTGAAAAACTGTTTTTT. It codes for CASSQDNRGEKLFF.

The chain has TRBV2 and TRBJ2-2; D unresolved. The CDR3 loop spans 12 amino acids. Looked up from germline, CDR1 is SNHLY and CDR2 is FYNNEI. With 8 bases removed from V and 6 bases from J, the gap between germline ends came to 10 bases. In DNA, the CDR3 is TGTGCCAGCTTGTATCCGGCCGGGGAGCTGTTTTTT. Its protein is CASLYPAGELFF. Full variable domain (outside the CDR3, taken from reference TRBV2 and TRBJ2-2): EPEVTQTPSHQVTQMGQEVILRCVPISNHLYFYWYRQILGQKVEFLVSFYNNEISEKSEIFDDQFSVERPDGSNFTLKIRSTKLEDSAMYFCASLYPAGELFFGEGSRLTVL.

The J gene is TRBJ1-3, the V gene TRBV4-2; no clear D. The germline V and J ends were trimmed by 0 bases and 0 bases, with 6 bases remaining between them. CDR1 and CDR2 (germline): LGHNA, YNFKEQ. There are 15 residues in the CDR3. The CDR3 nucleotides are TGTGCCAGCAGCCAAGAACGGTTCTCTGGAAACACCATATATTTT. Protein product: CASSQERFSGNTIYF.

This clone was observed a few times. V usage is TRBV19 and J usage is TRBJ1-1; D remains unclear. The CDR3 is 14 residues long. Germline V gives CDR1 LNHDA, CDR2 SQIVND (reference sequence). V was trimmed by 3 bases and J by 2 bases, leaving 10 bases between them. This chain's CDR3 is CASSINSDNTEAFF. DNA for the CDR3: TGTGCCAGTAGTATCAACAGTGATAACACTGAAGCTTTCTTT. Full variable domain (missing parts from reference TRBV19 and TRBJ1-1): DGGITQSPKYLFRKEGQNVTLSCEQNLNHDAMYWYRQDPGQGLRLIYYSQIVNDFQKGDIAEGYSVSREKKESFPLTVTSAQKNPTAFYLCASSINSDNTEAFFGQGTRLTVV.

This rearrangement joins TRBV4-1 to TRBJ1-2, with 9 bases aligning to TRBD1. The germline gives CDR1 MGHRA, CDR2 YSYEKL. The J segment lost 8 bases and the V segment lost 4 bases, leaving 8 bases of the junction unmatched. The CDR3 covers 14 residues. The CDR3 DNA is TGCGCCAGCAGCCGAAGGACAGGGGATGGCGGCTACACCTTC. It is translated as CASSRRTGDGGYTF.

The V gene is TRBV7-7, the J gene TRBJ2-1, with 9 bases matching TRBD2. Germline CDR1 is SSHAT and CDR2 is FNYEAQ (reference sequence). There are 13 residues in the CDR3. Trimming cost V 5 bases and J 6 bases; bases outside gene matches: 2. The CDR3 spells CASSRSGSNEQFF. CDR3 in DNA: TGTGCCAGCAGCCGTAGCGGGAGCAATGAGCAGTTCTTC. The variable domain in full, with the rest retrieved from reference TRBV7-7 and TRBJ2-1, is GAGVSQSPRYKVTKRGQDVTLRCDPISSHATLYWYQQALGQGPEFLTYFNYEAQPDKSGLPSDRFSAERPEGSISTLTIQRTEQRDSAMYRCASSRSGSNEQFFGPGTRLTVL.

The chain uses TRBV30 and TRBJ1-1; 7 bases fit TRBD1. The CDR3 length is 14 residues. V lost 2 bases to trimming and J lost 1 base; unmatched junction nucleotides: 4. Germline V gene data show CDR1 as GTSNPN and CDR2 as SVGIG (reference sequence). This CDR3 reads CAWSSGTANTEAFF. The CDR3, as DNA: TGTGCCTGGAGTTCCGGGACAGCGAACACTGAAGCTTTCTTT.

The chain links TRBV18 to TRBJ1-2; 8 nucleotides align to TRBD1. This CDR3 region has 14 residues. V lost 3 bases and J lost 1; bases outside the gene matches: 1. Germline CDR1 and CDR2: KGHSH and LQKENI. The CDR3 loop reads CASSPGQGNYGYTF. The CDR3 DNA sequence: TGTGCCAGCTCACCTGGACAGGGTAACTATGGCTACACCTTC.

CDR3 nucleotides: TGTGCCAGCAGCCTCGGACAGGGACTAAACCAAGAGACCCAGTACTTC. Its translation: CASSLGQGLNQETQYF. The gene calls are TRBV5-5 and TRBJ2-5, with D perhaps TRBD1 (8 bases). In germline, CDR1 is SGHKS, CDR2 YYEKEE (reference sequence). The CDR3 runs to 16 residues. V gave up 4 bases and J gave up 0 bases, with 16 bases separating them.